The 26 T cell receptor beta chains reported below all come from one sample, sequenced in a study of T cells of healthy individuals. TCRdb re-called the 5' RACE reads through MiXCR, storing one row per CDR3 protein. The data contain 63,000 or so distinct CDR3 sequences, 16% of them singletons. Receptors were obtained from a human donor in good health.

At least ten counts were recorded for this clonotype. The chain has TRBV5-5 and TRBJ1-6, with D perhaps TRBD1 (5 bases). CDR3 length: 16 amino acids. Trimming stripped 0 bases from V and 6 bases from J, with 13 bases between. CDR1 is SGHKS, CDR2 YYEKEE, per germline (reference sequence). As DNA, the CDR3 is TGTGCCAGCAGCTTGGATCGTCGGGGGGGTAATTCACCCCTCCACTTT. Residues: CASSLDRRGGNSPLHF.

The V gene is TRBV6-6, the J gene TRBJ1-5, with D perhaps TRBD1 (5 bases). Trimming pared 5 bases from V and 8 bases from J, leaving 10 bases between. CDR3 length: 12 amino acids. Germline V gene sequence: CDR1 MNHNY, CDR2 SVGAGI (reference sequence). CDR3 DNA: TGTGCCAGCAGTCCGGGGGGTAAGCCCCAGCATTTT. Translating gives CASSPGGKPQHF.

V gene TRBV11-1 combines with J gene TRBJ1-3; D gene unclear. The CDR3 totals 14 residues. Trimming removed 3 bases at V and 0 bases at J, with 6 bases between. Germline CDR1 reads SGHAT; CDR2 reads FQDESV (reference sequence). CDR3 amino acids: CASSLGLSGNTIYF. CDR3 DNA sequence: TGTGCCAGCAGCTTGGGCCTCTCTGGAAACACCATATATTTT.

There are many counts of this clonotype. In DNA, the CDR3 is TGTGCCAGCAGTTTATTACCAACCTACGAGCAGTACTTC. Encoded protein: CASSLLPTYEQYF. The rearrangement links TRBV27 to TRBJ2-7; no reliable D call. V was cut by 1 base and J by 2 bases, with 6 bases left in between. The CDR3 is 13 residues long. CDR1 is MNHEY and CDR2 is SMNVEV in the germline V gene (reference sequence).

This clonotype has at least ten counts. The genes are TRBV4-1 and TRBJ2-3, with D perhaps matching TRBD1 or TRBD2 (7 bases each). Trimming left V 2 bases short and J 4 bases short, with 16 bases between. Germline-derived CDR1 and CDR2 are MGHRA and YSYEKL. The CDR3 is 16 residues long. The CDR3 DNA reads as TGCGCCAGCAGCCAATACCCCTCAGGGGGGGCAGATACGCAGTATTTT. This gives the protein CASSQYPSGGADTQYF.

V and J are TRBV28 and TRBJ1-6, with TRBD1 as a possible D gene (5 bases). The ends were cut back, 3 bases at V and 5 bases at J, with 8 bases in the middle. Germline CDR1 and CDR2: MDHEN and SYDVKM. The CDR3 extends over 14 amino acids. CDR3 loop: CASSLGTHNSPLHF. Written as DNA, the CDR3 is TGTGCCAGCAGTTTGGGGACCCATAATTCACCCCTCCACTTT.

There are a few counts of this clonotype. This rearrangement joins TRBV11-2 to TRBJ2-7, with TRBD2 as a possible D gene (7 bases). CDR1 and CDR2 (germline): SGHAT, FQNNGV. V gave up 3 bases and J gave up 2 bases, with 14 bases separating them. The CDR3 is 15 amino acids. CDR3 amino acids: CASSFDGGPPYEQYF. The CDR3 region has the DNA TGTGCCAGCAGCTTTGACGGGGGGCCCCCCTACGAGCAGTACTTC.

This clonotype was seen a few times. The gene calls are TRBV20-1 and TRBJ1-6; D is uncertain. V gave up 1 base and J gave up 7 bases, with 11 bases separating them. From germline, CDR1 is DFQATT and CDR2 SNEGSKA (reference sequence). The CDR3 has 14 amino acids. CDR3 DNA sequence: TGCAGTGCTAGAGCCGGCAAGGCGAATTCACCCCTCCACTTT. Translation gives CSARAGKANSPLHF.

The gene calls are TRBV7-3 and TRBJ2-4, with a weak D call TRBD2 (6 bases). Germline V CDR1 and CDR2: SGHTA, FQGTGA. The CDR3 is 16 amino acids. V lost 2 bases and J 0 bases, leaving 11 bases between the germline ends. The CDR3 loop reads CASSLEGGLAKNIQYF. CDR3 bases: TGTGCCAGCAGCTTAGAGGGAGGACTAGCCAAAAACATTCAGTACTTC.

By its share, this clonotype is medium-sized. The chain carries TRBV12-3 or TRBV12-4 and TRBJ1-5; the match to TRBD1 covers 7 bases. The CDR3 is 16 residues long. V was pared by 3 bases and J by 5 bases, with 10 bases of the junction left unmatched. Here the CDR3 reads CASSFSRTGTHQPQHF. The CDR3 DNA is TGTGCCAGCAGTTTTTCTCGGACAGGAACCCATCAGCCCCAGCATTTT.

This clonotype was detected ten times or more. This chain links TRBV20-1 with TRBJ2-3; the D is unclear. CDR1 and CDR2 (germline): DFQATT, SNEGSKA (reference sequence). Trimming pared 0 bases from V and 0 bases from J, leaving 16 bases between. The CDR3 has 17 amino acids. Here the CDR3 DNA reads TGCAGTGCTAGAGATTCAAGACCGCTAATCAGCACAGATACGCAGTATTTT. Translated: CSARDSRPLISTDTQYF.

This clonotype was seen many times. The chain joins TRBV19 to TRBJ2-7; TRBD2 matches 8 bases. Germline trimming cut 3 bases from V and 3 bases from J; bases unmatched to any gene: 10. The CDR3 consists of 16 residues. Germline CDR1 is LNHDA and CDR2 is SQIVND (reference sequence). The CDR3 loop reads CASSIVLAERNYEQYF. In DNA form, the CDR3 reads TGTGCCAGTAGTATCGTACTAGCGGAAAGGAACTACGAGCAGTACTTC.

The V call is TRBV29-1, the J call TRBJ2-3; 12 bases map to TRBD2. The CDR3 totals 13 residues. Germline CDR1 and CDR2: SQVTM and ANQGSEA. Unmatched junction bases numbered 3, after V lost 7 bases and J lost 4 bases. The CDR3 DNA follows: TGCAGCGCGACTAGCGGGAGTTCAGATACGCAGTATTTT. Translation gives CSATSGSSDTQYF.

The chain recombines TRBV7-2 with TRBJ2-1; TRBD2 agrees at 12 bases. V shed 1 base, J shed 3 bases, and the junction held 7 bases outside the gene matches. CDR1 and CDR2 (germline): SGHTA, FQGNSA. The CDR3 has 18 residues. CDR3 sequence reads: CASSLVSSGGAIYNEQFF. CDR3 DNA: TGTGCCAGCAGCTTAGTCTCTAGCGGGGGGGCCATCTACAATGAGCAGTTCTTC.

This clonotype was counted a few times. V and J are TRBV2 and TRBJ1-4; 9 nucleotides match TRBD1. The CDR3 length is 14 residues. Trimming cost V 6 bases and J 7 bases; bases outside gene matches: 6. Germline CDR1 is SNHLY and CDR2 is FYNNEI. The CDR3 loop reads CASSLGQGSEKLFF. The CDR3 DNA follows: TGTGCCAGCAGCCTCGGACAGGGGTCTGAAAAACTGTTTTTT.

This clonotype was counted at least ten times. This sequence joins TRBV27 and TRBJ2-4; D remains ambiguous. V lost 4 bases and J 8 bases, leaving 12 bases between the germline ends. Germline CDR1 is MNHEY and CDR2 is SMNVEV (reference sequence). CDR3 length: 13 residues. The CDR3 sequence is CASSWGPSDIQYF. DNA for the CDR3: TGTGCCAGCAGTTGGGGTCCGAGTGACATTCAGTACTTC.

The rearrangement joins TRBV6-5 to TRBJ2-3; no definite D call. CDR1 and CDR2 from the germline V gene are MNHEY and SVGAGI. Between the trimmed V and J ends, which lost 0 bases and 4 bases, there was a span of 8 bases. The CDR3 runs to 14 residues. The CDR3 is CASSYSGVPDTQYF. CDR3 coding DNA: TGTGCCAGCAGTTACTCTGGGGTCCCAGATACGCAGTATTTT.

The rearrangement joins TRBV6-5 to TRBJ2-7, with D unresolved. CDR1 is MNHEY and CDR2 is SVGAGI in the germline V gene. The CDR3 is 11 amino acids. V was clipped by 6 bases and J by 7 bases, with 10 bases between them. The CDR3 coding sequence is TGTGCCAGCAGCCCACCTTTGGAGCAGTACTTC. Protein sequence: CASSPPLEQYF.

V usage is TRBV6-2 or TRBV6-3 and J usage is TRBJ2-1, with a possible D match to TRBD2 (6 bases). There are 14 residues in the CDR3. Trimming stripped 1 base from V and 10 bases from J, with 14 bases between. Per germline, CDR1 MNHEY and CDR2 SVGEGT. DNA of the CDR3: TGTGCCAGCAGTTACTACGGGGGACGGGCGGAGCAGTTCTTC. Translation gives CASSYYGGRAEQFF.

This clonotype was seen repeatedly, ten times or more. This chain links TRBV12-5 with TRBJ1-2; D is uncertain. The CDR3 is made up of 13 amino acids. Germline CDR1 reads LGHNT; CDR2 reads FRNRAP. Deletions cut 3 bases from V and 8 bases from J, with 13 bases between. The chain's CDR3 is CASGFGGPGGYTF. Here the CDR3 DNA reads TGTGCTAGTGGTTTCGGAGGGCCGGGAGGCTACACCTTC.

This clonotype was seen ten or more times. The genes are TRBV2 and TRBJ1-1; D is uncertain. V shed 3 bases and J shed 2 bases, with 7 bases lying between them. There are 13 residues in the CDR3. Germline V gene data show CDR1 as SNHLY and CDR2 as FYNNEI. The CDR3 protein is CASSEGLNTEAFF. The CDR3 region has the DNA TGTGCCAGCAGTGAGGGCCTAAACACTGAAGCTTTCTTT.

This clonotype came up a few times. J is TRBJ1-5 and V is TRBV7-2; 8 bases are shared with TRBD1. The CDR3 runs 14 residues. With V trimmed by 6 bases and J by 6 bases, 7 bases remained unmatched. CDR1 and CDR2 (germline): SGHTA, FQGNSA. CDR3 in amino acids: CASRIQGGSQPQHF. The CDR3, as DNA: TGTGCCAGCAGAATACAGGGGGGAAGTCAGCCCCAGCATTTT.

This clonotype was found a few times. The gene calls are TRBV20-1 and TRBJ2-3, with 14 bases identical to TRBD2. The CDR3 contains 17 residues. Germline loops: CDR1 DFQATT, CDR2 SNEGSKA (reference sequence). The V and J ends lost 8 bases and 2 bases, in that order; junction bases with no gene match: 12. The CDR3 is CSRKGLAGDWATDTQYF. DNA of the CDR3: TGCAGTCGTAAGGGACTAGCGGGGGACTGGGCCACAGATACGCAGTATTTT.

The table lists this clonotype with a few counts. CDR3 DNA sequence: TGCGCCAGCAGCCAAGAGGGATGGGGCTCTAATGAAAAACTGTTTTTT. Protein product: CASSQEGWGSNEKLFF. V and J are TRBV4-1 and TRBJ1-4; D is perhaps TRBD1 (5 bases). CDR1 MGHRA and CDR2 YSYEKL come from the germline V gene. Trimming took 0 bases from V and 3 from J, leaving 11 bases between them. This CDR3 has 16 amino acids.

This clonotype was picked up many times. The chain links TRBV7-6 to TRBJ2-7; 8 bases match TRBD2. J was trimmed by 0 bases and V by 11 bases; bases with no gene match: 12. Per germline, CDR1 SGHVS and CDR2 FNYEAQ. The CDR3 consists of 15 residues. CDR3 region: CASTPEAGVSYEQYF. The CDR3 DNA sequence: TGTGCCTCCACCCCTGAAGCGGGAGTCTCCTACGAGCAGTACTTC.

This clonotype occurred many times. The chain employs TRBV7-3 and TRBJ1-1, with D maybe TRBD1 (5 bases). This CDR3 is 13 amino acids long. Trimming took off 8 bases at V and 1 base at J, with 11 bases between the two ends. Germline loops: CDR1 SGHTA, CDR2 FQGTGA. The CDR3 loop reads CASRLGPNTEAFF. In DNA form, the CDR3 reads TGTGCCAGCCGTTTGGGGCCGAACACTGAAGCTTTCTTT.